What follows are 22 T cell receptor beta chains derived from one specimen sequenced in a study of blood T cell repertoires in COVID-19. Data came from immunoSEQ multiplex PCR; TCRdb stores just in-frame clones and leaves some out. The sample has approximately 310,000 clones; about 89% are singletons. Specimen: PBMCs or T cells enriched from blood (not recorded which). Receptors were obtained from a man aged 60-69 years who had recovered from COVID-19.

This clone is a singleton in its sample. The rearrangement joins TRBV25-1 to TRBJ1-1; 8 nucleotides align to TRBD1. The junction had 5 bases not matched to a gene; V was cut back by 2 bases and J by 0 bases. Looked up from germline, CDR1 is MGHDK and CDR2 is SYGVNS. The CDR3 extends over 16 amino acids. The CDR3, as DNA: TGTGCCAGCAGTGAACTCGGGACAGGACTGAACACTGAAGCTTTCTTT. Its translation is CASSELGTGLNTEAFF. The variable domain in full, with the rest retrieved from reference TRBV25-1 and TRBJ1-1, is EADIYQTPRYLVIGTGKKITLECSQTMGHDKMYWYQQDPGMELHLIHYSYGVNSTEKGDLSSESTVSRIRTEHFPLTLESARPSHTSQYLCASSELGTGLNTEAFFGQGTRLTVV.

The chain has TRBV27 and TRBJ1-5, with 12 positions matching TRBD1. Germline V gene data show CDR1 as MNHEY and CDR2 as SMNVEV (reference sequence). Trimming at V came to 8 bases and at J to 3 bases, leaving 17 bases not matched to a gene. The CDR3 totals 19 residues. CDR3 DNA sequence: TGTGCCAGCGCACTGAGGGGGTCCGGGACAGGGGGCCCCAATCAGCCCCAGCATTTT. Its protein is CASALRGSGTGGPNQPQHF.

V usage is TRBV4-3 and J usage is TRBJ1-3; possible D gene TRBD1, 6 bases. Germline lookup yields CDR1 LGHNA and CDR2 YSLEER. The CDR3 covers 15 residues. Trimming stripped 3 bases from V and 3 bases from J, with 12 bases between. The CDR3 DNA is TGCGCCAGCAGCCATGCGGGGGCGAGTGGAAACACCATATATTTT. Its protein product is CASSHAGASGNTIYF.

V usage is TRBV7-9 and J usage is TRBJ2-1; 12 bases are shared with TRBD2. CDR1 and CDR2 (germline): SEHNR, FQNEAQ (reference sequence). There are 14 residues in the CDR3. V lost 8 bases, J lost 11 bases, and 10 bases stayed unmatched. The DNA of the CDR3 is TGTGCCAGCCGCAGGACTAGCGGGATAGAAAAGCAGTTCTTC. It codes for CASRRTSGIEKQFF.

The V gene is TRBV15, the J gene TRBJ2-7; 11 nucleotides align to TRBD2. V was pared by 0 bases and J by 10 bases, with 5 bases of the junction left unmatched. The CDR3 is made up of 14 amino acids. Germline-derived CDR1 and CDR2 are LNHNV and YYDKDF (reference sequence). CDR3 in amino acids: CATSRDSGRGQQYF. In nucleotides, the CDR3 is TGTGCCACCAGCAGAGATAGCGGGAGGGGGCAACAGTACTTC.

V and J are TRBV5-1 and TRBJ1-4, with D perhaps matching TRBD1 (5 bases). This CDR3 region has 15 residues. Deletions cut 9 bases from V and 8 bases from J, with 23 bases between. Germline loops: CDR1 SGHRS, CDR2 YFSETQ. The CDR3 bases are TGCGCCACCCCAACTCTCACCTCTGGGGGGGAAAAACTGTTTTTT. Translating gives CATPTLTSGGEKLFF.

The chain combines TRBV10-1 with TRBJ1-4; TRBD1 agrees at 9 bases. CDR1 and CDR2 (germline): WNHNN, SYGVQD (reference sequence). The CDR3 has 17 amino acids. V shed 9 bases, J shed 2 bases, and the junction held 13 bases outside the gene matches. The CDR3 DNA sequence: TGCGCCAGAGCCGGGACAGGGTCGTTTAAGACTAATGAAAAACTGTTTTTT. Its protein product is CARAGTGSFKTNEKLFF.

V and J are TRBV27 and TRBJ2-2; the match to TRBD1 covers 7 bases. There are 16 residues in the CDR3. CDR1 is MNHEY, CDR2 SMNVEV, per germline (reference sequence). With 3 bases clipped from V and 1 base from J, the junction kept 5 bases outside the gene matches. The CDR3 spells CASSFLTGLNTGELFF. The CDR3 nucleotides are TGTGCCAGCAGTTTTCTGACAGGGCTGAACACCGGGGAGCTGTTTTTT.

This chain links TRBV6-5 with TRBJ2-5; 14 bases map to TRBD2. Per germline, CDR1 MNHEY and CDR2 SVGAGI. This CDR3 comprises 15 residues. V gave up 7 bases and J gave up 3 bases; unmatched junction bases: 4. The CDR3 is CASNRLAGGKETQYF. CDR3 in DNA: TGTGCCAGCAATCGACTAGCGGGAGGGAAAGAGACCCAGTACTTC.

The V call is TRBV19, the J call TRBJ2-7, with 7 bases that match TRBD1. The length of the CDR3 is 14 residues. CDR1 LNHDA and CDR2 SQIVND come from the germline V gene (reference sequence). Germline trimming cut 3 bases from V and 1 base from J; bases unmatched to any gene: 3. The CDR3 region is CASSMTGSSYEQYF. DNA for the CDR3: TGTGCCAGTAGTATGACAGGGAGTTCCTACGAGCAGTACTTC.

The rearrangement links TRBV5-1 to TRBJ2-7; a possible D gene is TRBD1 (6 bases). The CDR3 runs to 14 residues. V dropped 3 bases and J dropped 0 bases, with 10 bases sitting between them. CDR1 and CDR2 from the germline V gene are SGHRS and YFSETQ. CDR3 in DNA: TGCGCCAGCAGCTCGGACAGCTACTCCTACGAGCAGTACTTC. It codes for CASSSDSYSYEQYF.

The CDR3 is CASRSVSSGTRDIQYF. The CDR3 nucleotides read TGTGCCAGTAGGTCTGTGAGTAGCGGGACCAGGGACATTCAGTACTTC. The V gene is TRBV19, the J gene TRBJ2-4; 8 bases are a match to TRBD2. This CDR3 contains 16 residues. From germline, CDR1 is LNHDA and CDR2 SQIVND (reference sequence). Trimming took 6 bases from V and 8 from J; bases not matched to a gene: 15.

V usage is TRBV28 and J usage is TRBJ2-3; 8 bases line up with TRBD2. Per germline, CDR1 MDHEN and CDR2 SYDVKM. J was trimmed by 2 bases and V by 6 bases; bases with no gene match: 19. CDR3 length equals 19 residues. The CDR3 loop reads CASRELVAGGGEPTDTQYF. CDR3 in DNA: TGTGCCAGCAGGGAGCTAGTGGCGGGAGGAGGGGAGCCCACAGATACGCAGTATTTT.

The V gene is TRBV27, the J gene TRBJ1-1; no firm D call. The CDR3 totals 15 residues. The germline CDR1 and CDR2 sequences are MNHEY and SMNVEV (reference sequence). The V end was cut by 1 base, the J end by 4 bases, with 13 bases between. CDR3 amino acids: CASSLFGERGTEAFF. DNA of the CDR3: TGTGCCAGCAGTTTATTCGGGGAGCGGGGCACTGAAGCTTTCTTT.

The chain joins TRBV30 to TRBJ2-1, with D maybe TRBD2 (6 bases). In germline, CDR1 is GTSNPN, CDR2 SVGIG (reference sequence). Trimming shortened V by 0 bases and J by 7 bases, and 13 bases separated the two germline ends. There are 14 residues in the CDR3. The CDR3 DNA follows: TGTGCCTGGAGTGTACTGGTAGGAGGGAATGAGCAGTTCTTC. The encoded protein is CAWSVLVGGNEQFF.

The J gene is TRBJ2-1, the V gene TRBV24-1; 9 nucleotides agree with TRBD1. The trim removed 5 bases at V and 10 bases at J, leaving 14 bases unmatched. CDR3 length equals 16 residues. The germline V gene encodes CDR1 KGHDR and CDR2 SFDVKD. The CDR3 loop is CATSGTGGPTLEEQFF. CDR3 nucleotides: TGTGCCACCAGTGGAACAGGGGGCCCTACCCTCGAGGAGCAGTTCTTC.

The genes are TRBV6-5 and TRBJ2-2, with D unclear. This CDR3 has 15 residues. Trimming took 7 bases from V and 1 from J, leaving 13 bases between them. CDR1 and CDR2 from the germline V gene are MNHEY and SVGAGI. The CDR3 is CASKLAAGNTGELFF. The CDR3 DNA reads as TGTGCCAGCAAATTAGCTGCTGGGAACACCGGGGAGCTGTTTTTT.

This clone has only a few counts. The rearrangement joins TRBV4-1 to TRBJ1-3; possibly TRBD1 for D (6 bases). The CDR3 sequence is 16 residues long. In germline, CDR1 is MGHRA, CDR2 YSYEKL. Trimming stripped 0 bases from V and 2 bases from J, with 11 bases between. CDR3 in amino acids: CASSQDLGTTGNTIYF. The CDR3 DNA reads as TGCGCCAGCAGCCAAGATCTAGGGACAACTGGAAACACCATATATTTT.

The J gene is TRBJ2-1, the V gene TRBV6-1; 8 nucleotides line up with TRBD2. This CDR3 has 17 amino acids. Germline CDR1 is MNHNS and CDR2 is SASEGT. The ends lost 4 bases at V and 7 bases at J; junction bases unmatched: 15. CDR3 in amino acids: CASSAPSGGGRWNEQFF. The CDR3 DNA sequence: TGTGCCAGCAGTGCTCCCTCCGGTGGCGGGAGGTGGAATGAGCAGTTCTTC.

The chain recombines TRBV10-3 with TRBJ2-7; 8 bases align to TRBD1. The germline CDR1 and CDR2 sequences are ENHRY and SYGVKD. The CDR3 extends over 16 amino acids. Losses at the gene ends were 4 bases for V and 5 bases for J; bases not matched to a gene: 13. CDR3 DNA sequence: TGTGCCATCAGTGGGCTCGGACAGGGTGGGAAAGACGAGCAGTACTTC. This encodes CAISGLGQGGKDEQYF.

This chain joins TRBV2 and TRBJ2-4; 13 nucleotides line up with TRBD2. The CDR3 contains 17 residues. The germline CDR1 and CDR2 sequences are SNHLY and FYNNEI. Germline trimming cut 7 bases from V and 0 bases from J; bases unmatched to any gene: 6. CDR3 DNA: TGTGCCAGCACTCCGGGACTAGCGGGAATAGCCAAAAACATTCAGTACTTC. Protein product: CASTPGLAGIAKNIQYF. Combining the CDR3 with reference TRBV2 and TRBJ2-4 gives the whole variable domain EPEVTQTPSHQVTQMGQEVILRCVPISNHLYFYWYRQILGQKVEFLVSFYNNEISEKSEIFDDQFSVERPDGSNFTLKIRSTKLEDSAMYFCASTPGLAGIAKNIQYFGAGTRLSVL.

This chain joins TRBV19 and TRBJ1-5; D gene ambiguous. Germline CDR1 is LNHDA and CDR2 is SQIVND (reference sequence). V was cut by 2 bases and J by 5 bases, with 16 bases left in between. The CDR3 totals 16 residues. CDR3 loop: CASSIMVQPIYQPQHF. CDR3 DNA sequence: TGTGCCAGTAGTATAATGGTACAGCCAATCTATCAGCCCCAGCATTTT.